The TCR beta chain under discussion was sequenced for a study of T cell responses to AZD1222 COVID-19 vaccine. General observations from the study: Elevations in Spike-specific TCR breadth and depth followed administration of two AZD1222 doses.

Concerning this clone: Its antigen is not known.

V shed 4 bases and J 3 bases; nucleotides not matched to a gene: 4. The germline V gene encodes CDR1 SGHRS and CDR2 YFSETQ. The CDR3 has 14 amino acids. Generated by immunoSEQ multiplex PCR, the TCRdb table keeps only in-frame clones and is missing some. The repertoire holds approximately 130,000 clones, with 85% to 90% as singletons. This rearrangement joins TRBV5-1 to TRBJ2-7; 10 nucleotides line up with TRBD2. The material was peripheral blood, obtained on day 0 of AZD1222 vaccination. The origin of this receptor is an adult in good health. The CDR3 DNA follows: TGCGCCAGCAGCCTCGGGACTAGCGACTACGAGCAGTACTTC. Its translation is CASSLGTSDYEQYF.